Detailed here is one T cell receptor beta chain. Unmatched junction bases numbered 15, after V lost 4 bases and J lost 6 bases. Germline loops: CDR1 SEHNR, CDR2 FQNEAQ (reference sequence). This CDR3 has 16 amino acids. These data originate in a study of cytomegalovirus exposure and HLA in healthy donors. PCR involved 60 Vbeta and 13 Jbeta primers. Profiled with immunoSEQ multiplex PCR; TCRdb holds only in-frame clones, not every one. This table holds around 180,000 clones, roughly four fifths found once. The chain joins TRBV7-9 to TRBJ2-7; 7 bases are shared with TRBD1. The sequence was obtained from a man younger than 35 in good health and CMV-seronegative. Sequencing was performed on PBMCs. DNA of the CDR3: TGTGCCAGCAGCTCCCAACCGAAACTTACAGGGGCCGAGCAGTACTTC. It codes for CASSSQPKLTGAEQYF.